The rows below give T cell receptor beta chains drawn from one sample of a study of T cells in localized non-small cell lung cancer. Measured with immunoSEQ multiplex PCR; TCRdb has only the in-frame clones, and not every one. The sample holds about 15,000 clones, approximately 85% seen once. Specimen: peripheral blood, collected before any cancer treatment. All receptors come from an older female donor with stage I squamous cell lung carcinoma. CDR3s include the opening cysteine and the closing phenylalanine or tryptophan. The D gene is left open where the match is weak.

cdr3_aa	cdr3_nt	d_call	v_call	j_call
CASSPGGTGNTIYF	TGCGCCAGCAGCCCAGGGGGGACTGGAAACACCATATATTTT	TRBD1	TRBV5-1	TRBJ1-3
CASSGTYYGYTF	TGTGCCAGCAGTGGTACCTACTATGGCTACACCTTC	.	TRBV6-1	TRBJ1-2
CASSYTGRGTEAFF	TGTGCCAGCAGCTATACAGGGAGGGGGACTGAAGCTTTCTTT	.	TRBV28	TRBJ1-1
CATSRLLDPFYEQYF	TGTGCCACCAGCAGGCTTCTAGACCCGTTCTACGAGCAGTACTTC	.	TRBV15	TRBJ2-7
CASSSGTGSAGRNQPQHF	TGTGCCAGCAGCTCCGGGACAGGGAGTGCAGGACGCAATCAGCCCCAGCATTTT	TRBD1	TRBV7-9	TRBJ1-5
CASSTDPYEQYF	TGTGCCAGCAGCACCGACCCCTACGAGCAGTACTTC	.	TRBV5-6	TRBJ2-7
CASSQAGDEQYF	TGCGCCAGCAGCCAAGCCGGGGACGAGCAGTACTTC	.	TRBV4-1	TRBJ2-7
CASSSTAFSYEQYF	TGTGCCAGCAGTTCAACAGCGTTCTCCTACGAGCAGTACTTC	.	TRBV6-5	TRBJ2-7
CASSSPEGQYEQYF	TGTGCCAGCAGCTCCCCCGAAGGACAGTACGAGCAGTACTTC	.	TRBV5-4	TRBJ2-7
CASSEGQGFYNSPLHF	TGTGCCAGCAGCGAAGGACAGGGCTTCTATAATTCACCCCTCCACTTT	TRBD1	TRBV7-9	TRBJ1-6
CASSPRGTGEDEQYF	TGTGCCAGCAGCCCCCGGGGGACAGGGGAAGACGAGCAGTACTTC	TRBD1	TRBV13	TRBJ2-7
CASSPELSEDEKLFF	TGTGCCAGCAGCCCCGAGTTGTCGGAGGATGAAAAACTGTTTTTT	.	TRBV9	TRBJ1-4
CASSLDRTGGGYTF	TGTGCCAGCAGCTTAGACCGGACAGGGGGTGGCTACACCTTC	TRBD1	TRBV7-2	TRBJ1-2
CASSTVNSNQPQHF	TGCGCCAGCAGTACAGTAAATAGCAATCAGCCCCAGCATTTT	.	TRBV10-2	TRBJ1-5
CASSMNTEAFF	TGTGCCAGCAGCATGAACACTGAAGCTTTCTTT	.	TRBV7-2	TRBJ1-1
CASSPWAGSMNTEAFF	TGCGCCAGCAGCCCCTGGGCAGGGAGCATGAACACTGAAGCTTTCTTT	.	TRBV5-1	TRBJ1-1
CASIPRGTTYGYTF	TGTGCCAGCATTCCGAGGGGGACAACCTATGGCTACACCTTC	.	TRBV2	TRBJ1-2